The subject of this entry is one T cell receptor (beta chain). Its matching antigen is unknown. The germline V gene has CDR1 SGHDT and CDR2 YYEEEE. The CDR3 totals 11 residues. The ends lost 7 bases at V and 9 bases at J; junction bases unmatched: 2. The data were taken from a study of shared clonotypes between healthy human individuals. The study's findings and limits: A small donor pool kept down the genetic and exposure-history diversity that was represented.

Investigators spread the genomic DNA of each subset evenly over several immunoSEQ plates. Some clones are missing from TCRdb's copy, which holds only in-frame ones; the method was immunoSEQ multiplex PCR. The table includes hundreds of thousands of clones, around 78% detected once. Adult donors, all healthy and HIV-negative, had no recent acute infections or vaccinations. Without sorting, samples used tens of millions of PBMCs for genomic DNA. Sequencing was performed on PBMCs. J is TRBJ2-1 and V is TRBV5-6, with 9 bases aligning to TRBD2. This clonotype was obtained from a middle-aged woman in good health. Some clones in this sample may be carry-over from other donors' samples. CDR3 sequence (DNA): TGTGCCAGCCGCGGGAGGGGTGAGCAGTTCTTC. It encodes CASRGRGEQFF.